In its sample, the clone carrying this T cell receptor (beta chain) was seen once. These data originate in a study of shared T cell receptors in the human thymus. Germline loops: CDR1 SGHKS, CDR2 YYEKEE (reference sequence). The CDR3 is 14 residues long. With 2 bases removed from V and 5 bases from J, the gap between germline ends came to 14 bases. The table came from immunoSEQ multiplex PCR; TCRdb's copy has only in-frame clones and leaves some out. This sample carries under 850,000 clones, roughly 90% of them seen once, and the ten largest clones take around 0.01%. The same data also went into a second study, on human thymus T cells. This second study notes: Immunologically healthy infants in Finland undergoing congenital heart defect surgery were the donors. Obtained as resections during corrective heart surgery, the thymus tissue was then studied. An apparent bias in V and J gene usage was seen in thymic and blood repertoires. Related work found strong thymic repertoire overlap between unrelated individuals.

The source of this sequence is a boy under three years old with a congenital heart defect. The V call is TRBV5-5, the J call TRBJ2-7, with D possibly being TRBD1 (6 bases). The material sequenced was thymocytes. CDR3 amino acids: CASSFEGPGDEQYF. Written as DNA, the CDR3 is TGTGCCAGCAGCTTTGAGGGCCCAGGGGACGAGCAGTACTTC.